The 17 T cell receptor beta chains reported below all come from one sample, sequenced in a study of T-cell reconstitution after alpha-beta-depleted transplantation in children. Preparation of the TCRbeta library was carried out with unique molecular identifiers. TCRdb processed the PCR reads anew with MiXCR; each CDR3 protein has one entry. The sample has about 580,000 distinct CDR3 sequences, 23% seen once; the top ten hold roughly 13%. The specimen comprised PBMCs, mostly from graft donor cells, sampled 360 days after TCRalphabeta/CD19-depleted stem cell transplant. The receptors come from a boy less than two years old who had a stem cell transplant for acute myeloid leukemia, so the T cells may come from the graft donor.

This clonotype was counted many times. V usage is TRBV6-5 and J usage is TRBJ2-2; D not certain. Germline lookup yields CDR1 MNHEY and CDR2 SVGAGI. V was trimmed by 2 bases and J by 3 bases, leaving 7 bases between them. The CDR3 runs 14 residues. CDR3 sequence reads: CASSYLRDTGELFF. The CDR3 nucleotides read TGTGCCAGCAGTTACCTTCGCGACACCGGGGAGCTGTTTTTT.

There are many counts of this clonotype. The CDR3 DNA sequence: TGTGCCAGCAGTGACCCGGGACAGGGGGAATGGGCCGAGCAGTACTTC. Amino acid sequence: CASSDPGQGEWAEQYF. The chain employs TRBV6-1 and TRBJ2-7; 11 bases align to TRBD1. The ends lost 3 bases at V and 6 bases at J; junction bases unmatched: 10. Per the germline V gene, CDR1 is MNHNS and CDR2 is SASEGT. The CDR3 consists of 16 residues.

V is TRBV6-1 and J is TRBJ2-1; D gene ambiguous. The CDR3 spans 11 residues. CDR1 MNHNS and CDR2 SASEGT come from the germline V gene. The V end lost 7 bases, the J end lost 8 bases, and 9 bases lay between the germline ends. The CDR3 reads CASTRNDEQFF. DNA for the CDR3: TGTGCCAGCACCCGTAACGATGAGCAGTTCTTC.

This clonotype was counted between two and nine times. The chain recombines TRBV11-2 with TRBJ2-3; 9 bases map to TRBD2. J gave up 2 bases and V 4 bases, and 13 bases lay outside the gene matches. The CDR3 is 18 amino acids. Germline V lookup: CDR1 SGHAT, CDR2 FQNNGV. CDR3 in DNA: TGTGCCAGCAGCTCCCCACGGGGGCGGGGGGGACCCACAGATACGCAGTATTTT. The encoded protein is CASSSPRGRGGPTDTQYF.

The chain combines TRBV5-1 with TRBJ2-7; D might be TRBD1 (5 bases). The CDR3 length is 15 residues. The germline V gene has CDR1 SGHRS and CDR2 YFSETQ. V was clipped by 4 bases and J by 2 bases, with 16 bases between them. CDR3 in DNA: TGCGCCAGCAGCCCGGGTACCAGGGTAGCCTACGAGCAGTACTTC. It codes for CASSPGTRVAYEQYF. Full variable domain (outside the CDR3, taken from reference TRBV5-1 and TRBJ2-7): KAGVTQTPRYLIKTRGQQVTLSCSPISGHRSVSWYQQTPGQGLQFLFEYFSETQRNKGNFPGRFSGRQFSNSRSEMNVSTLELGDSALYLCASSPGTRVAYEQYFGPGTRLTVT.

There are many counts of this clonotype. V and J are TRBV15 and TRBJ2-7, with a tentative D call TRBD2 (5 bases). The CDR3 length is 17 residues. From germline, CDR1 is LNHNV and CDR2 YYDKDF (reference sequence). V was cut by 0 bases and J by 0 bases, with 15 bases left in between. CDR3 DNA sequence: TGTGCCACCAGCAGAGATCTCGGGGTTACCCTCTCCTACGAGCAGTACTTC. Translating it yields CATSRDLGVTLSYEQYF.

The rearrangement uses TRBV7-9 and TRBJ2-7; D might be TRBD1 (6 bases). The germline CDR1 and CDR2 sequences are SEHNR and FQNEAQ (reference sequence). V gave up 2 bases and J gave up 7 bases, with 9 bases separating them. The CDR3 extends over 12 amino acids. CDR3 nucleotides: TGTGCCAGCAGCTTACAGGGGAAGGAGCAGTACGTC. It codes for CASSLQGKEQYV.

In the case of this clonotype: A much bigger clone sits one base away, suggesting this may be a read error. This sequence joins TRBV25-1 and TRBJ2-3; D remains ambiguous. V lost 6 bases and J 9 bases, leaving 16 bases between the germline ends. The length of the CDR3 is 13 residues. Per germline, CDR1 MGHDK and CDR2 SYGVNS. In DNA, the CDR3 is TGTGCCAGCAGCCCCCCTGGGCCACGGACGCAGTATTTT. Its protein product is CASSPPGPRTQYF.

The chain employs TRBV7-8 and TRBJ2-1, with 8 bases aligning to TRBD2. The junction had 14 bases not matched to a gene; V was cut back by 9 bases and J by 4 bases. There are 16 residues in the CDR3. CDR1 and CDR2 (germline): SGHVS, FQNEAQ. The CDR3 sequence: CASSLTGGPKYNEQFF. For the CDR3, the DNA is TGTGCCAGTTCCCTAACGGGGGGGCCGAAGTACAATGAGCAGTTCTTC.

J is TRBJ1-5 and V is TRBV6-6; tentative D call: TRBD1 (5 bases). V lost 8 bases and J lost 1, with 6 bases in between. This CDR3 is built from 12 residues. The V gene's germline CDR1 is MNHNY and CDR2 SVGAGI (reference sequence). The CDR3 sequence: CASRQSNQPQHF. The DNA for the CDR3 is TGTGCCAGCCGACAGAGCAATCAGCCCCAGCATTTT.

This clonotype was seen many times. This chain links TRBV27 with TRBJ2-1; 10 bases match TRBD2. Germline V lookup: CDR1 MNHEY, CDR2 SMNVEV (reference sequence). This CDR3 has 14 residues. The V and J ends lost 5 bases and 8 bases, in that order; junction bases with no gene match: 6. CDR3 in DNA: TGTGCCAGCAGTCCGAGCGGGGGGGACTATGAGCAGTTCTTC. As protein: CASSPSGGDYEQFF.

This rearrangement joins TRBV6-4 to TRBJ2-3; 8 bases align to TRBD1. Per germline, CDR1 MRHNA and CDR2 SNTAGT. The CDR3 is 14 amino acids. Trimming at V came to 8 bases and at J to 4 bases, leaving 8 bases not matched to a gene. As DNA, the CDR3 is TGTGCCAGCGCCGTGACAGGGGTAGCAGATACGCAGTATTTT. Its protein product is CASAVTGVADTQYF.

Many counts were recorded for this clonotype. The chain is built from TRBV15 and TRBJ2-3; D may be TRBD1 (5 bases). The germline V gene encodes CDR1 LNHNV and CDR2 YYDKDF (reference sequence). The V gene lost 3 bases and the J gene lost 2 bases, with 12 bases spanning the gap. CDR3 length: 15 amino acids. The CDR3 loop reads CATSRDKLNTDTQYF. The CDR3 nucleotides are TGTGCCACCAGCAGGGACAAGCTTAACACAGATACGCAGTATTTT.

As for this clonotype: This may arise from a read error, as a much more abundant clone is one base away. V is TRBV6-5 and J is TRBJ1-1; no definite D call. Germline V gene data show CDR1 as MNHEY and CDR2 as SVGAGI. The CDR3 loop spans 15 amino acids. V shed 2 bases and J shed 2 bases, with 12 bases lying between them. CDR3 sequence reads: CASSYRIMFNTEAFF. The CDR3 bases are TGTGCCAGCAGTTACCGGATCATGTTCAACACTGAAGCTTTCTTT.

This clonotype turned up a few times. The V gene is TRBV29-1, the J gene TRBJ1-4; D remains unclear. In germline, CDR1 is SQVTM, CDR2 ANQGSEA. CDR3 length equals 15 residues. V gave up 7 bases and J gave up 3 bases, with 18 bases separating them. Here the CDR3 DNA reads TGCAGCGCCAAACGGGGAGAAATAGCTAATGAAAAACTGTTTTTT. It is translated as CSAKRGEIANEKLFF.

This clonotype was picked up a small number of times. V is TRBV11-1 and J is TRBJ2-1; no reliable D call. Germline CDR1 SGHAT, CDR2 FQDESV (reference sequence). Trimming stripped 2 bases from V and 0 bases from J, with 8 bases between. The length of the CDR3 is 15 residues. CDR3 sequence reads: CASSLTPSSYNEQFF. Written as DNA, the CDR3 is TGTGCCAGCAGCTTAACACCGAGCTCCTACAATGAGCAGTTCTTC. The full variable domain, in which reference TRBV11-1 and TRBJ2-1 provide the parts outside the CDR3, is EAEVAQSPRYKITEKSQAVAFWCDPISGHATLYWYRQILGQGPELLVQFQDESVVDDSQLPKDRFSAERLKGVDSTLKIQPAELGDSAMYLCASSLTPSSYNEQFFGPGTRLTVL.

This clonotype turned up a few times. The chain is built from TRBV6-5 and TRBJ2-1; D not certain. Germline CDR1 reads MNHEY; CDR2 reads SVGAGI. CDR3 length equals 14 residues. Trimming took off 2 bases at V and 7 bases at J, with 12 bases between the two ends. This CDR3 is CASSYGAAPNEQFF. In DNA, the CDR3 is TGTGCCAGCAGTTACGGAGCAGCGCCGAATGAGCAGTTCTTC.